Listed below are T cell receptor beta chains from one sample, sequenced in a study of shared clonotypes between healthy human individuals. Using immunoSEQ multiplex PCR, the repertoire was profiled, and TCRdb retains in-frame clones only, with some absent. The sample yields approximately 1,000,000 clones, 60% to 85% seen once. The material sequenced was memory CD4+ T cells from PBMCs. These receptor sequences come from a man between 18 and 35 years old in good health. Some clones in this sample may be carry-over from other donors' samples. The CDR3 runs from the conserved cysteine through the conserved F or W. The D gene is left open where the match is weak. A clone size is listed for some rows: how often the clone was seen (once, few, many), or a class if it is expanded.

cdr3_nt | cdr3_aa | d_call | v_call | clone_size | j_call
TGTGCCAGCAAGAGTTGGCGGGACTACCAAGAGACCCAGTACTTC | CASKSWRDYQETQYF | . | TRBV5-4 | . | TRBJ2-5
TGTGCCAGCACCCTCAGGGACAGACTTAACTATGGCTACACCTTC | CASTLRDRLNYGYTF | TRBD1 | TRBV6-5 | few | TRBJ1-2
TGTGCCAGCAGAGTCCTGGGACTAGCGAGGGGCACAGATACGCAGTATTTT | CASRVLGLARGTDTQYF | TRBD2 | TRBV2 | . | TRBJ2-3
TGTGCCAGCAGCCCCGGTACAGTTAACTATGGCTACACCTTC | CASSPGTVNYGYTF | . | TRBV27 | . | TRBJ1-2
TGCGCCAGCAGCTTGGGTGTCGGACGCCCGAGCACAGATACGCAGTATTTT | CASSLGVGRPSTDTQYF | . | TRBV5-1 | . | TRBJ2-3
TGTGCCAGCAGTGGTCCCCAGCACTACGAGCAGTACTTC | CASSGPQHYEQYF | . | TRBV25-1 | . | TRBJ2-7
TGCAGCCGAGGGGGGGATGGCTACACCTTC | CSRGGDGYTF | . | TRBV20-1 | . | TRBJ1-2
TGTGCTAGTGGTACCCATTCGGGCTACACCTTC | CASGTHSGYTF | . | TRBV12-5 | . | TRBJ1-2
TGTGCCAGCAGCTTTCGCATTACAGGGGACACTGAAGCTTTCTTT | CASSFRITGDTEAFF | TRBD1 | TRBV7-2 | . | TRBJ1-1
TGTGCCAGCAGCCCCTCGGGGGGTCAAGAGACCCAGTACTTC | CASSPSGGQETQYF | TRBD2 | TRBV7-3 | . | TRBJ2-5